Sequencing of this T cell receptor beta chain was carried out in a study of blood T cell repertoires in COVID-19 (dated by TCRdb to about 2020). Context from the whole study: Samples covering the acute and convalescent phases of COVID-19 were provided by collaborators in the United States, Italy and Spain. The material from the prospective study consisted of cDNA or gDNA derived from T cells, B-cell-depleted T cells, or PBMCs. Subjects who had been exposed to COVID-19, were actively infected with it, or had recovered from it provided the deeply sampled blood TCRbeta repertoires that made up the dataset. The repertoires were made available in a free public database intended to serve as a resource for research on the immune response to SARS-CoV-2. Samples came from the ongoing ImmuneRACE study (first 160 participants) plus 1,254 subjects from 6 global collaborators. Nearly every sample came with metadata listing a de-identified subject ID, COVID-19 status, age in years and sex. Where available, HLA class I and class II types were obtained from metadata supplied by the sample provider rather than from assay-based typing.

Turning to this clone: Its antigen has not been determined. The record has no base qualities; no much larger clone is one base away.

The CDR3 holds 14 amino acids from the cysteine to the phenylalanine. Solely the CDR3 DNA is kept, with 42 bases framed from the first base. V and J lose 7 bases and 6 bases, and a span of 15 bases separates them. The germline V gene (reference sequence) gives CDR1 as MNHNY and CDR2 as SVGAGI. General conclusions and limits of the study: The quantity of clinical and demographic metadata differed by source and by participant and was supplied without curation.

TCRbeta CDR3 regions were amplified from genomic DNA using the immunoSEQ Assay, a bias-controlled multiplex PCR. The authors' pipeline ran thus. Nucleated cell counts per sample were estimated from amplification of reference gene primers within the assay. Sequence reads were collapsed and filtered to measure the absolute abundance of every unique TCRbeta CDR3 rearrangement. Productive Simpson clonality was computed per sample as the square root of Simpson's diversity index over productive rearrangements. Entries here come from immuneACCESS through TCRdb and include only in-frame sequences with V and J called. Some clones fail to appear in such tables; in the studies checked, an unresolved V gene covers under half of the shortfall, and the cause of the remainder is unknown. The V and J calls and the clone size are those of that table, but D and trimming were determined from the DNA. This sample lists around 190,000 clones; approximately 86% were detected once. Of the sample, about 1% falls within the top ten clones.

Collaborating institutions collected whole blood in K2EDTA tubes following their own protocols. For TCRbeta analysis, collaborator samples were shipped as frozen whole blood, as isolated PBMCs, or as DNA extracted from either sample type. The specimen sequenced was peripheral blood. This chain joins TRBV6-6 to TRBJ1-4; matching of 6 bases hints at TRBD1 as the D gene. The receptor's source is a man aged 30 to 39 with acute or convalescent COVID-19. The DNA reads as follows: TGTGCCAGCAAGGACCTAGGACAGTATGAAAAACTGTTTTTT. This encodes CASKDLGQYEKLFF.